Presented here are 18 T cell receptor beta chains from one specimen sequenced in a study of OX40 agonist ivuxolimab in advanced cancers. Clones were read by immunoSEQ multiplex PCR, and TCRdb kept only the in-frame ones, dropping some. This table holds about 58,000 clones, over 80% found once. The source material was CD4+ or CD8+ T cells sorted from blood, sampled in a trial of the OX40 agonist ivuxolimab. The receptors stem from an adult with an advanced solid tumor such as melanoma, head and neck, liver or kidney cancer.

With respect to this clone: The junction differs from germline at one of its ends, possibly a read error. For the CDR3, the DNA is TGCAGCGCCCTGTCGGGGACTACCGTCTTC. It specifies CSALSGTTVF. The rearrangement uses TRBV29-1 and TRBJ2-1, with TRBD2 matching over 7 bases. This CDR3 has 10 residues. Germline V CDR1 and CDR2: SQVTM, ANQGSEA.

This clone appeared a single time. The J gene is TRBJ2-7, the V gene TRBV27; D gene ambiguous. The CDR3 covers 13 residues. The germline V gene encodes CDR1 MNHEY and CDR2 SMNVEV (reference sequence). V was trimmed by 0 bases and J by 5 bases, leaving 8 bases between them. The CDR3 loop reads CASSLSVVHEQYF. CDR3 coding DNA: TGTGCCAGCAGTTTATCGGTAGTCCACGAGCAGTACTTC.

The rearrangement joins TRBV5-4 to TRBJ2-5; 10 bases line up with TRBD1. Losses at the gene ends were 7 bases for V and 5 bases for J; bases not matched to a gene: 11. Germline CDR1 and CDR2: SGHNT and YYREEE (reference sequence). The CDR3 totals 15 residues. Written as DNA, the CDR3 is TGTGCCAGCTACGCGCCGGGACAGGGGATGGAGACCCAGTACTTC. Protein: CASYAPGQGMETQYF. The full variable domain, with the rest looked up from reference TRBV5-4 and TRBJ2-5, is ETGVTQSPTHLIKTRGQQVTLRCSSQSGHNTVSWYQQALGQGPQFIFQYYREEENGRGNFPPRFSGLQFPNYSSELNVNALELDDSALYLCASYAPGQGMETQYFGPGTRLLVL.

The chain links TRBV27 to TRBJ1-4; possible D gene TRBD1, 5 bases. The CDR3 spans 14 residues. CDR1 is MNHEY, CDR2 SMNVEV, per germline (reference sequence). V was clipped by 2 bases and J by 3 bases, with 7 bases between them. The CDR3 DNA follows: TGTGCCAGCAGTTTACAGGGTCCTAATGAAAAACTGTTTTTT. As protein: CASSLQGPNEKLFF.

The chain joins TRBV28 to TRBJ2-5; the match to TRBD2 covers 13 bases. V shed 4 bases and J 1 base; nucleotides not matched to a gene: 3. Germline values: CDR1 MDHEN, CDR2 SYDVKM. The CDR3 runs to 16 residues. The DNA of the CDR3 is TGTGCCAGCAGTTCGGGACTAGCGGGACTCCAAGAGACCCAGTACTTC. Protein product: CASSSGLAGLQETQYF. Using reference TRBV28 and TRBJ2-5 for the parts outside the CDR3, the full variable domain is DVKVTQSSRYLVKRTGEKVFLECVQDMDHENMFWYRQDPGLGLRLIYFSYDVKMKEKGDIPEGYSVSREKKERFSLILESASTNQTSMYLCASSSGLAGLQETQYFGPGTRLLVL.

This clone was observed once. The chain couples TRBV28 to TRBJ2-1; D not certain. Germline V gene lookup returns CDR1 MDHEN and CDR2 SYDVKM. This CDR3 has 16 amino acids. Trimming left V 3 bases short and J 3 bases short, with 15 bases between. The CDR3 sequence: CASSLSANRNYNEQFF. CDR3 nucleotide sequence: TGTGCCAGCAGTTTGTCTGCCAATCGTAACTACAATGAGCAGTTCTTC.

The rearrangement joins TRBV4-3 to TRBJ2-5, with D hard to call. There are 15 residues in the CDR3. Germline CDR1 and CDR2: LGHNA and YSLEER. V shed 0 bases and J shed 3 bases, with 11 bases lying between them. The DNA of the CDR3 is TGCGCCAGCAGCCAAGAATTAGCTGATAAAGAGACCCAGTACTTC. Translation: CASSQELADKETQYF.

The CDR3 is CASSPGTADVHEQYF. DNA for the CDR3: TGTGCCAGCAGCCCCGGGACAGCCGACGTCCACGAGCAGTACTTC. The chain carries TRBV7-9 and TRBJ2-7, with 7 bases fitting TRBD1. J lost 5 bases, V lost 5 bases, and 12 bases had no gene match. Germline V gives CDR1 SEHNR, CDR2 FQNEAQ (reference sequence). The length of the CDR3 is 15 residues.

The rearrangement uses TRBV7-6 and TRBJ2-5, with D possibly TRBD1 on 5 matching bases. Trimming left V 1 base short and J 0 bases short, with 9 bases between. The germline V gene encodes CDR1 SGHVS and CDR2 FNYEAQ. CDR3 length equals 15 residues. This chain's CDR3 is CASSLGGSHQETQYF. The CDR3 region has the DNA TGTGCCAGCAGCTTAGGGGGCAGCCACCAAGAGACCCAGTACTTC.

The V call is TRBV28, the J call TRBJ2-7; TRBD2 matches 8 bases. Germline loops: CDR1 MDHEN, CDR2 SYDVKM. V shed 5 bases, J shed 2 bases, and the junction held 5 bases outside the gene matches. The CDR3 runs 14 residues. CDR3 nucleotide sequence: TGTGCCAGCAGTCTGAGACTAGCGCCCTACGAGCAGTACTTC. Amino acids: CASSLRLAPYEQYF.

The genes are TRBV28 and TRBJ1-2; D unclear. CDR3 size: 13 residues. Germline V gives CDR1 MDHEN, CDR2 SYDVKM. The V gene lost 6 bases and the J gene lost 5 bases, with 13 bases spanning the gap. The CDR3 coding sequence is TGTGCCAGCAGCTCCGGGAGAAATTATGGCTACACCTTC. It translates to CASSSGRNYGYTF.

The J gene is TRBJ2-1, the V gene TRBV11-3; 14 bases map to TRBD2. This CDR3 is built from 15 residues. Germline V gene sequence: CDR1 SGHNT, CDR2 YENEEA. Unmatched junction bases numbered 4, after V lost 4 bases and J lost 8 bases. This CDR3 is CASSSTSGRADEQFF. In DNA form, the CDR3 reads TGTGCCAGCAGCTCGACTAGCGGGAGGGCCGATGAGCAGTTCTTC.

The chain uses TRBV7-6 and TRBJ2-1, with TRBD1 identical over 7 bases. The V gene's germline CDR1 is SGHVS and CDR2 FNYEAQ. The V segment lost 5 bases and the J segment 2 bases; nucleotides outside the gene matches: 12. This CDR3 has 17 residues. In nucleotides, the CDR3 is TGTGCCAGCAGCAAAATATCGCCGACAGGGACCTACAATGAGCAGTTCTTC. It codes for CASSKISPTGTYNEQFF.

V and J are TRBV21-1 and TRBJ2-7; the table's D call TRBD2 went unverified against the DNA. TRBV21-1 is flagged as a pseudogene. This CDR3 has 18 residues. The CDR3 sequence is CASSKRRGLAGVWYEQYF. CDR3 sequence (DNA): TGTGCCAGCAGCAAAAGGCGGGGACTAGCGGGAGTGTGGTACGAGCAGTACTTC.

This clone appeared many times. The chain links TRBV4-2 to TRBJ2-7, with D perhaps given as TRBD1 or TRBD2 (5 bases each). Germline values: CDR1 LGHNA, CDR2 YNFKEQ. The CDR3 contains 15 residues. The germline V and J ends were trimmed by 0 bases and 3 bases, with 12 bases remaining between them. CDR3 residues: CASSQDRGEFYEQYF. The CDR3 nucleotides are TGTGCCAGCAGCCAAGATAGAGGGGAGTTCTACGAGCAGTACTTC.

This clone was picked up one time. The DNA for the CDR3 is TGTGCCAGCAGCTCGTCCAATACGCCGGATACGCAGTATTTT. It specifies CASSSSNTPDTQYF. The rearrangement uses TRBV7-9 and TRBJ2-3; no clear D gene. The germline V gene has CDR1 SEHNR and CDR2 FQNEAQ (reference sequence). CDR3 length: 14 amino acids. V shed 4 bases and J shed 6 bases, with 14 bases lying between them.

This clone was found a few times. The chain links TRBV27 to TRBJ2-1; D gene unclear. CDR3 length equals 14 residues. V dropped 8 bases and J dropped 0 bases, with 11 bases sitting between them. Germline V lookup: CDR1 MNHEY, CDR2 SMNVEV (reference sequence). In DNA form, the CDR3 reads TGTGCCAGCGGTGAGGCTAGCTCCTACAATGAGCAGTTCTTC. Translation gives CASGEASSYNEQFF.

This clone was detected only once. This chain links TRBV11-1 with TRBJ2-3; D ambiguous. The V gene lost 1 base and the J gene lost 0 bases, with 11 bases spanning the gap. The germline V gene encodes CDR1 SGHAT and CDR2 FQDESV (reference sequence). CDR3 length: 16 residues. CDR3 in DNA: TGTGCCAGCAGCTTAGTCTCAGTTTGGAGCACAGATACGCAGTATTTT. This codes for CASSLVSVWSTDTQYF. Using reference TRBV11-1 and TRBJ2-3 for the parts outside the CDR3, the full variable domain is EAEVAQSPRYKITEKSQAVAFWCDPISGHATLYWYRQILGQGPELLVQFQDESVVDDSQLPKDRFSAERLKGVDSTLKIQPAELGDSAMYLCASSLVSVWSTDTQYFGPGTRLTVL.